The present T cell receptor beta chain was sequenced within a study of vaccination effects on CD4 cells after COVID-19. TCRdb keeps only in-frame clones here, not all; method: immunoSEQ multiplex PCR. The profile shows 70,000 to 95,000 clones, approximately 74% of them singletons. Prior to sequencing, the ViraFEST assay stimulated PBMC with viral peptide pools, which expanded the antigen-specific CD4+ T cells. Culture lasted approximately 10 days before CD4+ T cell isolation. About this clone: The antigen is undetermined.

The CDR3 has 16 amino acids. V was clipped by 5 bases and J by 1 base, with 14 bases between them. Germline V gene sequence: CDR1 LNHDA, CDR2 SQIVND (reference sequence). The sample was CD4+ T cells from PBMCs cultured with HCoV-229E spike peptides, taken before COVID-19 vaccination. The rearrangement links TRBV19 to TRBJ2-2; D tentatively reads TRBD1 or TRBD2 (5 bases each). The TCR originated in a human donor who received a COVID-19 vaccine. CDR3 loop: CASSLIGTLNTGELFF. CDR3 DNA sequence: TGTGCCAGTAGTTTAATCGGGACGTTGAACACCGGGGAGCTGTTTTTT.